Included here is one T cell receptor (beta chain) sequence, with context. Version v3.0 of the immunoSEQ assay ran at survey level. The protocol was immunoSEQ multiplex PCR, while the TCRdb copy is restricted to in-frame clones and leaves out a portion. The table includes roughly 20,000 clones, 88% detected once. These data belong to a study of long-term antiretroviral therapy in people with HIV. The CDR3 runs 15 residues. Germline CDR1 LNHDA, CDR2 SQIVND (reference sequence). The trim removed 7 bases at V and 8 bases at J, leaving 10 bases unmatched. Sequences were derived from unsorted PBMCs, sampled 2.3 years after starting antiretroviral therapy. This chain uses TRBV19 with TRBJ1-4, with 10 nucleotides matching TRBD1. This receptor was identified in a man aged 55 to 70 with HIV. CDR3 coding DNA: TGTGCCAGTATGGAGGGACAGGGGTTTCAAGAAAAACTGTTTTTT. This encodes CASMEGQGFQEKLFF.